Below are 2 T cell receptor beta chains sequenced from a single sample in a study of memory CD4+ T cells and cytomegalovirus serostatus (dated by TCRdb to between 2018 and 2021). Single viable CD3+CD4+CD8-CD45RO+ cells were sorted as memory CD4+ T cells on a FACSAria II. The library was generated by the immunoSEQ multiplex PCR assay. TCRdb stores this immuneACCESS table with in-frame sequences only. Part of the clones is absent; in the studies checked, under half of the shortfall reflects unresolved V genes, and no reason is known for the rest. This sample lists approximately 53,000 clones; 70% to 85% were detected once. The ten largest clones represent about 0.6% of the sample. The sample comprised memory CD4+ T cells from blood. These TCRs come from an adult in good health and CMV-seronegative.

This chain links TRBV19 with TRBJ2-1; D may be TRBD1 (6 bases). V lost 4 bases to trimming and J lost 6 bases, with 16 bases between them. The CDR3 is 15 amino acids. Looked up from germline, CDR1 is LNHDA and CDR2 is SQIVND (reference sequence). The CDR3 sequence is CASSRGQGYGNEQFF. CDR3 sequence (DNA): TGTGCCAGTAGTAGGGGTCAGGGGTACGGCAATGAGCAGTTCTTC. Supplemented by reference TRBV19 and TRBJ2-1, the full variable domain reads DGGITQSPKYLFRKEGQNVTLSCEQNLNHDAMYWYRQDPGQGLRLIYYSQIVNDFQKGDIAEGYSVSREKKESFPLTVTSAQKNPTAFYLCASSRGQGYGNEQFFGPGTRLTVL.

V usage is TRBV19 and J usage is TRBJ1-6, with D unclear. The germline V gene has CDR1 LNHDA and CDR2 SQIVND (reference sequence). V lost 9 bases to trimming and J lost 7 bases, with 16 bases between them. CDR3 length: 14 amino acids. The CDR3 region has the DNA TGTGCCAGCCAGTTGACCAATTTAAATTCACCCCTCCACTTT. Amino acid sequence: CASQLTNLNSPLHF.